This T cell receptor beta chain was identified in a study of immune heterogeneity within non-small cell lung tumors. Study-level findings and limits: Local T-cell clonality was recorded as moderately but significantly correlated with local tumor mutational burden, with R around 0.34. Tumor sites within a patient were found to share identical dominant CDR3 beta clonotypes, and site-unique high-frequency clones were also present.

Trimming cost V 6 bases and J 6 bases; bases outside gene matches: 10. CDR1 is LNHDA, CDR2 SQIVND, per germline (reference sequence). There are 15 residues in the CDR3. In the case of this clonotype: Its antigen is not known.

Multiplex PCR amplified the TCR beta CDR3 region. Its first round ran for approximately 11 cycles with 32 V and 13 J primers. TCRdb reprocessed the multiplex PCR reads via MiXCR and lists one record per CDR3 protein. This sample has about 5,600 distinct CDR3 sequences, with 18% found just once. Bulk tumor genomic DNA (about 590 ng per sample) served as template. Several widely spaced biopsies per primary tumor were taken during surgery. Undergoing curative surgery were patients whose non-small cell lung cancer was untreated and newly diagnosed. Those donating were patients (newly diagnosed with non-small cell lung cancer) who were having surgery with curative intent.

The sample was lung tumor tissue. The chain has TRBV19 and TRBJ2-3; TRBD1 matches at 9 bases. This sequence was found in a man in his forties with non-small cell lung cancer. In DNA, the CDR3 is TGTGCCAGTAGGACCCCGGGACAGGGTGATGATACGCAGTATTTT. Protein sequence: CASRTPGQGDDTQYF.